This T cell receptor beta chain was identified in a study of cytomegalovirus exposure and HLA in healthy donors. Study background: Earlier work reported 110 million or so unique TCR beta sequences from 150 million to 200 million T cells.

Primers included in the PCR were 60 Vbeta and 13 Jbeta primers. Sequencing used immunoSEQ multiplex PCR; TCRdb keeps in-frame clones, though not all of them. The repertoire consists of about 160,000 clones, with approximately 80% occurring once and the leading ten covering about 0.82%. Findings and caveats of the study: It was only CMV serostatus that was available as immune exposure information. With high specificity and sensitivity, the classifier reportedly diagnosed cytomegalovirus status. TCR beta sequences reportedly predicted most subjects' HLA-A and HLA-B alleles accurately.

Concerning this clone itself: Its target is not known.

The sequencing sample was made of PBMCs. This TCR came from a woman aged 18-30 years in good health and CMV-seronegative.

CDR3 residues: CASSLGIQGPYEQYF. In DNA, the CDR3 is TGTGCCAGCAGTTTAGGGATACAGGGCCCCTACGAGCAGTACTTC. The chain links TRBV28 to TRBJ2-7, with a possible D match to TRBD1 (6 bases). The CDR3 covers 15 residues. Trimming cost V 2 bases and J 2 bases, with 13 bases left between them. Germline V CDR1 and CDR2: MDHEN, SYDVKM.